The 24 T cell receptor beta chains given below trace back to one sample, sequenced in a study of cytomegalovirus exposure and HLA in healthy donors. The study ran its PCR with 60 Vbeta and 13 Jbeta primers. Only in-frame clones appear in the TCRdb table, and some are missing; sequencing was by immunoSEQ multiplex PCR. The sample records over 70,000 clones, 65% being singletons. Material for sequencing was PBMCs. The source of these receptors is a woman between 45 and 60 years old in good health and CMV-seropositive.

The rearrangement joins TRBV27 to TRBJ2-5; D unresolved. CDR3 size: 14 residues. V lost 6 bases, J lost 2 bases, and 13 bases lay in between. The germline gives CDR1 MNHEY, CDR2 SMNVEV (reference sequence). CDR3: CASRGLFKQETQYF. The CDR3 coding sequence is TGTGCCAGCAGGGGCCTATTCAAGCAAGAGACCCAGTACTTC.

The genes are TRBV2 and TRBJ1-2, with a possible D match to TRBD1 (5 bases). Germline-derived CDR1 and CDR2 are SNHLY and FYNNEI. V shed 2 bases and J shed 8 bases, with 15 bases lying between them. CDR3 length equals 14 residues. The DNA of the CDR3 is TGTGCCAGCAGTGAAAGGTTTCTCGGGGGGGGCTACACCTTC. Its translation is CASSERFLGGGYTF.

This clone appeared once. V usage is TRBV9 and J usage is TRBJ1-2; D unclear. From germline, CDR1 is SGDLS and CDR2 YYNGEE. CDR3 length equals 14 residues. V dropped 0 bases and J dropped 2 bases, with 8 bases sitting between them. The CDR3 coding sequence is TGTGCCAGCAGCGTAGATGGAGGGAACTATGGCTACACCTTC. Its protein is CASSVDGGNYGYTF.

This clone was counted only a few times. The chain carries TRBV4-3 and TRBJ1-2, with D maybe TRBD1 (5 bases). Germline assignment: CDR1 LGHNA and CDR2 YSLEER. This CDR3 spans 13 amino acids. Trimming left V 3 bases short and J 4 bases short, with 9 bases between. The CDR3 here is CASSHGQGYGYTF. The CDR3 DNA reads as TGCGCCAGCAGCCATGGTCAGGGCTATGGCTACACCTTC.

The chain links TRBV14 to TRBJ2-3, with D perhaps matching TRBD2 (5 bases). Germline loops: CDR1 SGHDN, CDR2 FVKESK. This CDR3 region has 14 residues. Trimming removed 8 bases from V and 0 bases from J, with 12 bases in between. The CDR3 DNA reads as TGTGCCAGCCAAGCGGCATCTAGCACAGATACGCAGTATTTT. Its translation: CASQAASSTDTQYF.

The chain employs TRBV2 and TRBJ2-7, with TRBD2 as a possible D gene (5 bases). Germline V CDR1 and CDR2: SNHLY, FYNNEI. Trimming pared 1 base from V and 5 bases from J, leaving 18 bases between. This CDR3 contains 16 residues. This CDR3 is CASSEGIDTTRDEQYF. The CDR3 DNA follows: TGTGCCAGCAGTGAAGGAATTGATACTACGAGGGACGAGCAGTACTTC.

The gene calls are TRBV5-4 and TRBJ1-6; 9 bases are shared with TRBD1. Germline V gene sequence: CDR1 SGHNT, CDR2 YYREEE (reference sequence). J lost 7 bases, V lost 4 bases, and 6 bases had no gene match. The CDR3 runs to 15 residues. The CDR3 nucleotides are TGTGCCAGCAGCCCAGGGACAGGGAAAAATTCACCCCTCCACTTT. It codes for CASSPGTGKNSPLHF.

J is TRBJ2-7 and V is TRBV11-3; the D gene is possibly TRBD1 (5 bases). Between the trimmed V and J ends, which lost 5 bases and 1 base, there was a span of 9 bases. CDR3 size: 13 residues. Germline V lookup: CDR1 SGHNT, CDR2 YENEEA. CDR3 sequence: CASSKGPSYEQYF. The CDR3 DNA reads TGTGCCAGCAGCAAGGGGCCATCCTACGAGCAGTACTTC.

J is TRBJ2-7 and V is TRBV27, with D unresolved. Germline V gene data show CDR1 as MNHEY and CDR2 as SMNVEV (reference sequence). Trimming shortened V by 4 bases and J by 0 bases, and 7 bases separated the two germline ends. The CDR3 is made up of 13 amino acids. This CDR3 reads CASSSDYSYEQYF. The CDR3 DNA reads TGTGCCAGCAGTTCAGATTACTCCTACGAGCAGTACTTC.

CDR3 residues: CASSVGSGGYNEQFF. For the CDR3, the DNA is TGTGCCAGCAGTGTGGGTAGCGGGGGATACAATGAGCAGTTCTTC. The chain is built from TRBV2 and TRBJ2-1; 9 nucleotides align to TRBD2. The CDR3 extends over 15 amino acids. J was trimmed by 4 bases and V by 4 bases; bases with no gene match: 5. Germline V gives CDR1 SNHLY, CDR2 FYNNEI.

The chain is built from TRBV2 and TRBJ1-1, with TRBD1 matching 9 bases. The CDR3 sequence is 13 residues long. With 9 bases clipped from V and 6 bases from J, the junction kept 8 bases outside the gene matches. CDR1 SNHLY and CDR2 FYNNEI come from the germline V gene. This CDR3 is CARVGQGPAEAFF. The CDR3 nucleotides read TGTGCCAGAGTAGGACAGGGGCCCGCTGAAGCTTTCTTT.

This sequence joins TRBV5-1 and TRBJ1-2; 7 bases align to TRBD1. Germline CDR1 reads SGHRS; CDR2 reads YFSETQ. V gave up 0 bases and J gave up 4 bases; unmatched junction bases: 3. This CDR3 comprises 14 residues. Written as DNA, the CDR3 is TGCGCCAGCAGCTTGGGACAGGGTCTCTATGGCTACACCTTC. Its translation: CASSLGQGLYGYTF. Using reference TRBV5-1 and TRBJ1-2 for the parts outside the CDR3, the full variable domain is KAGVTQTPRYLIKTRGQQVTLSCSPISGHRSVSWYQQTPGQGLQFLFEYFSETQRNKGNFPGRFSGRQFSNSRSEMNVSTLELGDSALYLCASSLGQGLYGYTFGSGTRLTVV.

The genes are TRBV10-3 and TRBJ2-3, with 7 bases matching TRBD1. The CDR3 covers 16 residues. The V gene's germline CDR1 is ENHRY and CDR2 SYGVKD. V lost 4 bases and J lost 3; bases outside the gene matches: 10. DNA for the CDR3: TGTGCCATCAGTGGGTCCCGGACAGGCCGGACAGATACGCAGTATTTT. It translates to CAISGSRTGRTDTQYF.

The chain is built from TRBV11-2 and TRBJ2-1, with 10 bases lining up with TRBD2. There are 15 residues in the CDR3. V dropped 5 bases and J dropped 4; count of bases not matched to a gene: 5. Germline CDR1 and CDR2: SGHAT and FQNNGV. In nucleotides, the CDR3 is TGTGCCAGCAGCCCAAGGACTAGCGGATACAATGAGCAGTTCTTC. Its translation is CASSPRTSGYNEQFF.

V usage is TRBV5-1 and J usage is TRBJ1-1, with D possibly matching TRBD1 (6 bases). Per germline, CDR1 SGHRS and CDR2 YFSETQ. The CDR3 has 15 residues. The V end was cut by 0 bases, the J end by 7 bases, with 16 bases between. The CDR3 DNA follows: TGCGCCAGCAGCTTGGGAAGGGGACAAGTATATGAAGCTTTCTTT. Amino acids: CASSLGRGQVYEAFF.

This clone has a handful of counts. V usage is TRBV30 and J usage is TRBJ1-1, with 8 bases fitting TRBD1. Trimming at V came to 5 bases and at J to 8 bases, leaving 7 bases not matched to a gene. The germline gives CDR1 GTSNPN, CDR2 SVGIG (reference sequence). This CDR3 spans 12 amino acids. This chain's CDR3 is CAWGGQAPEAFF. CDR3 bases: TGTGCCTGGGGGGGACAGGCCCCCGAAGCTTTCTTT.

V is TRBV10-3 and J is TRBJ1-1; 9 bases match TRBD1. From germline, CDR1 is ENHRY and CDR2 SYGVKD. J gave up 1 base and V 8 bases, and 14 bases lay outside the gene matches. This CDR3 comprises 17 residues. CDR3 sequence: CAIRDRALEVPNTEAFF. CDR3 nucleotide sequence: TGTGCCATCCGGGACAGGGCCCTCGAGGTTCCGAACACTGAAGCTTTCTTT.

The CDR3 spells CASSSDRVYGYTF. DNA of the CDR3: TGTGCCAGCAGCTCGGACAGGGTGTACGGCTACACCTTC. V is TRBV5-4 and J is TRBJ1-2; 8 bases agree with TRBD1. CDR1 SGHNT and CDR2 YYREEE come from the germline V gene (reference sequence). The CDR3 has 13 amino acids. V was pared by 3 bases and J by 8 bases, with 6 bases of the junction left unmatched.

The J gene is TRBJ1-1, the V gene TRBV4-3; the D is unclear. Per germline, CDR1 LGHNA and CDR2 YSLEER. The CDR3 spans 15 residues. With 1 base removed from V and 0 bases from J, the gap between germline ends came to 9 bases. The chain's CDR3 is CASSQALTMNTEAFF. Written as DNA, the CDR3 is TGCGCCAGCAGCCAAGCCCTGACAATGAACACTGAAGCTTTCTTT.

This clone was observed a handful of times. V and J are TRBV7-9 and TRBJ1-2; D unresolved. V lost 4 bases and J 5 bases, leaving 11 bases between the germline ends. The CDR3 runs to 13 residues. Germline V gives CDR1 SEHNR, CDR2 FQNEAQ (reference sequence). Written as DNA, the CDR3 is TGTGCCAGCAGCTCCTTTAGCTCTTATGGCTACACCTTC. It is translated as CASSSFSSYGYTF.

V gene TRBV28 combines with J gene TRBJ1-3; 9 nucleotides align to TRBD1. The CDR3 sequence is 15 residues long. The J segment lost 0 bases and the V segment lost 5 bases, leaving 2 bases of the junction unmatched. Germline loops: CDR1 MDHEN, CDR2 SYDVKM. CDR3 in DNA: TGTGCCAGCAGTACAGGGGGCTTCTCTGGAAACACCATATATTTT. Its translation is CASSTGGFSGNTIYF. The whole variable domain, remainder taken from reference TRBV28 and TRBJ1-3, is DVKVTQSSRYLVKRTGEKVFLECVQDMDHENMFWYRQDPGLGLRLIYFSYDVKMKEKGDIPEGYSVSREKKERFSLILESASTNQTSMYLCASSTGGFSGNTIYFGEGSWLTVV.

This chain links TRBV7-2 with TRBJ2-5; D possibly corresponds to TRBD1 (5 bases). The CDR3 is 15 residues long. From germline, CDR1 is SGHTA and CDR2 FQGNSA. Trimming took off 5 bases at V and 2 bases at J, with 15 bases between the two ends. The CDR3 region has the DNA TGTGCCAGCAGCCGAAAACGACAGATACAAGAGACCCAGTACTTC. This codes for CASSRKRQIQETQYF.

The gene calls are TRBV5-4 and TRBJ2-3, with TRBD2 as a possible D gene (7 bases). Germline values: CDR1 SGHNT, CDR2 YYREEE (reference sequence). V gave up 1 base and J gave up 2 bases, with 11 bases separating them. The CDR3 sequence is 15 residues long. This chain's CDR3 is CASSLRGAVTDTQYF. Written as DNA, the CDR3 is TGTGCCAGCAGCTTGCGGGGGGCCGTCACAGATACGCAGTATTTT.

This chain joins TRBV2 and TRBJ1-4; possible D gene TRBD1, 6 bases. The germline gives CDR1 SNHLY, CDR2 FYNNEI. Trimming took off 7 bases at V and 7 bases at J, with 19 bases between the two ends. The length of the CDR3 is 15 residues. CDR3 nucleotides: TGTGCCAGCAACCGTGACAGGTCCGGAGGTGAAAAACTGTTTTTT. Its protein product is CASNRDRSGGEKLFF.